The source of this TCR beta chain is a study of T cell repertoires in cytomegalovirus infection (dated by TCRdb to the late 2010s). Some background on the complete study: Donor HLA type was relevant to the analysis, because carriage of CMV infection together with the matching HLA type was indicated by public TCR beta signatures. What the research found in general, with its limitations: Carriers of CMV infection plus the relevant HLA type were discriminated by the cumulative frequency of public TCR beta family members in the study cohort and in an independent roughly 370-donor cohort. The ex vivo response was dominated by HLA-C-restricted CMV-specific TCR beta clonotypes, and the single most frequent clonotype in two of eight donors was supplied by these HLA-C-restricted clonotypes.

Of note for this clonotype: No antigen is known for it. There are no base qualities to consult, and no much larger clone falls within one base.

TCRdb shows the sequencer as Illumina HiSeq 1500. TCRdb reworked the public reads: Q25 trimming with fastp, MiXCR clone assembly, productive beta chains retained. Under each unique CDR3 protein, matching rows form one entry showing the most common genes and DNA. The sample profile shows some 240,000 distinct CDR3 sequences; around 15% of them were found once. In total, the top ten clones hold approximately 44% of the sample. This clonotype originated in a human donor in good health (CMV status not recorded). Some clones in this sample may be carry-over from other donors' samples. The specimen was CD8+ T cells from PBMCs.

The nucleotide sequence is TGCGCCAGCAGCTACGGGACAGGGGTTGAGACAGATACGCAGTATTTT. This gives the protein CASSYGTGVETDTQYF. Here the chain combines TRBV5-1 and TRBJ2-3, and 10 bases in between align with TRBD1. CDR1 is given as SGHRS and CDR2 as YFSETQ, both from the germline V gene. Germline trimming: 3 bases from V, 3 bases from J; junction bases outside gene matches: 7. The CDR3 goes from the cysteine to the phenylalanine over 16 residues. The kept DNA is CDR3 alone, 48 bases in frame from the first base. Full variable domain (CDR3 extended with the reference TRBV5-1 and TRBJ2-3 proteins): KAGVTQTPRYLIKTRGQQVTLSCSPISGHRSVSWYQQTPGQGLQFLFEYFSETQRNKGNFPGRFSGRQFSNSRSEMNVSTLELGDSALYLCASSYGTGVETDTQYFGPGTRLTVL.